This passage covers 14 T cell receptor beta chains from one sample sequenced in a study of chemoradiotherapy in HPV16-positive cancers. The data were produced by immunoSEQ multiplex PCR, yet TCRdb's version contains in-frame clones alone and is incomplete. The sample gives under 20,000 clones, roughly 80% of which show up once; 1.3% is in the top ten. The biological material was taken from a patient who underwent chemoradiotherapy. The receptors come from a human donor with HPV-associated anogenital cancer.

V gene TRBV6-1 combines with J gene TRBJ2-3, with D maybe TRBD2 (6 bases). Germline CDR1 and CDR2: MNHNS and SASEGT. The CDR3 totals 17 residues. V was shortened by 1 base and J by 0 bases, with 14 bases between the two germline ends. CDR3 region: CASSEGYAGSSTDTQYF. DNA for the CDR3: TGTGCCAGCAGTGAAGGTTACGCGGGGTCTAGCACAGATACGCAGTATTTT.

This clone was observed a handful of times. V and J are TRBV5-6 and TRBJ2-7; possible D gene TRBD2, 6 bases. The CDR3 has 14 amino acids. Germline V CDR1 and CDR2: SGHDT, YYEEEE. V was trimmed by 5 bases and J by 5 bases, leaving 17 bases between them. CDR3 region: CASRLKGGVHEQYF. For the CDR3, the DNA is TGTGCCAGCAGACTCAAGGGCGGGGTACACGAGCAGTACTTC. Looking up the rest from reference TRBV5-6 and TRBJ2-7 gives the full variable domain: DAGVTQSPTHLIKTRGQQVTLRCSPKSGHDTVSWYQQALGQGPQFIFQYYEEEERQRGNFPDRFSGHQFPNYSSELNVNALLLGDSALYLCASRLKGGVHEQYFGPGTRLTVT.

This clone is a singleton in its sample. The chain carries TRBV19 and TRBJ1-2; no reliable D call. Looked up from germline, CDR1 is LNHDA and CDR2 is SQIVND (reference sequence). Trimming left V 2 bases short and J 2 bases short, with 9 bases between. This CDR3 region has 14 residues. The CDR3 spells CASSISDGNYGYTF. The CDR3 DNA is TGTGCCAGTAGTATATCCGACGGAAACTATGGCTACACCTTC.

CDR3 in amino acids: CASSLGGQGPDTQYF. In DNA, the CDR3 is TGTGCCAGCAGCTTAGGGGGACAGGGTCCAGATACGCAGTATTTT. This chain uses TRBV7-9 with TRBJ2-3, with TRBD1 identical over 9 bases. V lost 1 base, J lost 4 bases, and 3 bases stayed unmatched. The CDR3 length is 15 residues. From germline, CDR1 is SEHNR and CDR2 FQNEAQ (reference sequence).

This clone has just one count. The CDR3 spells CASSVASVPTEAFF. As DNA, the CDR3 is TGTGCCAGCAGCGTAGCATCGGTCCCCACTGAAGCTTTCTTT. The genes are TRBV9 and TRBJ1-1, with D unclear. CDR1 and CDR2 from the germline V gene are SGDLS and YYNGEE. CDR3 length equals 14 residues. V lost 0 bases to trimming and J lost 4 bases, with 10 bases between them.

As for this clone: The junction does not match germline at one end; this may be a read error. The V call is TRBV5-4, the J call TRBJ2-1; a weak D match, TRBD2 (6 bases). From germline, CDR1 is SGHNT and CDR2 YYREEE (reference sequence). CDR3 length: 14 residues. This CDR3 is CASSLASEGTGKVF. The CDR3 bases are TGTGCCAGCAGCTTGGCTTCAGAAGGGACTGGCAAGGTCTTC.

This clone has just one count. The chain employs TRBV6-1 and TRBJ2-5; TRBD1 matches at 9 bases. From germline, CDR1 is MNHNS and CDR2 SASEGT. The CDR3 runs 14 residues. J lost 4 bases, V lost 4 bases, and 4 bases had no gene match. Here the CDR3 DNA reads TGTGCCAGCAGTGCGAGGGACAGGGCAGAGACCCAGTACTTC. Its translation: CASSARDRAETQYF.

The rearrangement joins TRBV5-1 to TRBJ1-1; D is possibly TRBD1 (5 bases). The germline V gene encodes CDR1 SGHRS and CDR2 YFSETQ. The CDR3 sequence is 13 residues long. Between the trimmed V and J ends, which lost 7 bases and 5 bases, there was a span of 15 bases. In DNA, the CDR3 is TGCGCCAGCGGTGGGGGAGGTGGTACTGAAGCTTTCTTT. Encoded protein: CASGGGGGTEAFF.

The chain has TRBV11-3 and TRBJ2-1; 9 bases are shared with TRBD1. The CDR3 totals 15 residues. The germline V gene has CDR1 SGHNT and CDR2 YENEEA. J lost 8 bases, V lost 1 base, and 6 bases had no gene match. The CDR3 bases are TGTGCCAGCAGCTTAGGACAGGGGGGATTGGATGAGCAGTTCTTC. As protein: CASSLGQGGLDEQFF. The complete variable domain, with remaining parts taken from reference TRBV11-3 and TRBJ2-1, reads EAGVVQSPRYKIIEKKQPVAFWCNPISGHNTLYWYLQNLGQGPELLIRYENEEAVDDSQLPKDRFSAERLKGVDSTLKIQPAELGDSAVYLCASSLGQGGLDEQFFGPGTRLTVL.

This rearrangement joins TRBV4-3 to TRBJ2-1, with D possibly TRBD2 on 5 matching bases. Germline V lookup: CDR1 LGHNA, CDR2 YSLEER. There are 15 residues in the CDR3. V lost 0 bases and J lost 6, with 12 bases in between. CDR3 protein: CASSQDGAGFNEQFF. The CDR3 coding sequence is TGCGCCAGCAGCCAAGACGGCGCGGGTTTCAATGAGCAGTTCTTC.

CDR3 amino acids: CASSILRTSGTDTQYF. DNA of the CDR3: TGTGCCAGTAGTATTCTTCGGACTAGCGGCACAGATACGCAGTATTTT. This chain uses TRBV19 with TRBJ2-3; 9 bases map to TRBD2. The V gene end was trimmed by 3 bases and the J gene end by 1 base; junction bases not matched to a gene: 5. This CDR3 contains 16 residues. Germline CDR1 LNHDA, CDR2 SQIVND (reference sequence).

The rearrangement uses TRBV5-4 and TRBJ2-7; D unclear. The ends were cut back, 0 bases at V and 1 base at J, with 5 bases in the middle. The CDR3 sequence is 13 residues long. Germline values: CDR1 SGHNT, CDR2 YYREEE (reference sequence). This chain's CDR3 is CASSLVSSYEQYF. The CDR3 DNA sequence: TGTGCCAGCAGCTTGGTGAGTTCCTACGAGCAGTACTTC. Full variable domain (missing parts from reference TRBV5-4 and TRBJ2-7): ETGVTQSPTHLIKTRGQQVTLRCSSQSGHNTVSWYQQALGQGPQFIFQYYREEENGRGNFPPRFSGLQFPNYSSELNVNALELDDSALYLCASSLVSSYEQYFGPGTRLTVT.

This clone was observed a few times. One end of the junction does not line up with germline, which may come from a read error. V and J are TRBV18 and TRBJ1-4; TRBD1 is a possible D gene (5 bases). Per the germline V gene, CDR1 is KGHSH and CDR2 is LQKENI. This CDR3 is built from 15 residues. The CDR3 coding sequence is TGTGCCAGCTCACCAGTCCCGGGGACTACTGAAAAACTGTTTTTT. Its translation is CASSPVPGTTEKLFF.

This clone was detected a few times. Here the CDR3 DNA reads TGTGCCAGCAGTTACGGGGAGGGCTATGGCTACACCTTC. Its translation: CASSYGEGYGYTF. The chain has TRBV6-6 and TRBJ1-2; no firm D call. Trimming removed 2 bases from V and 4 bases from J, with 8 bases in between. This CDR3 has 13 residues. CDR1 and CDR2 (germline): MNHNY, SVGAGI (reference sequence).